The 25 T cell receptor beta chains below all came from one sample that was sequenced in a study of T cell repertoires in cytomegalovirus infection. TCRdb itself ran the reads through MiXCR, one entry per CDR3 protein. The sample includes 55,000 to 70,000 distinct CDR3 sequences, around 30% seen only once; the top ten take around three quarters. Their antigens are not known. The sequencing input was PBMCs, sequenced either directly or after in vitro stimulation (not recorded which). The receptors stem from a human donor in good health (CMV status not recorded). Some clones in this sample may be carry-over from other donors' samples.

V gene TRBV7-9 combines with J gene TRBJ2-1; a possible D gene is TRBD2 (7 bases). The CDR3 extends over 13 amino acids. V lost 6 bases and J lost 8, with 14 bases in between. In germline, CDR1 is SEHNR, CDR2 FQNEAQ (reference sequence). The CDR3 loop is CASSGGGLDEQFF. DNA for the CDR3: TGTGCCAGCAGTGGGGGGGGCCTCGATGAGCAGTTCTTC.

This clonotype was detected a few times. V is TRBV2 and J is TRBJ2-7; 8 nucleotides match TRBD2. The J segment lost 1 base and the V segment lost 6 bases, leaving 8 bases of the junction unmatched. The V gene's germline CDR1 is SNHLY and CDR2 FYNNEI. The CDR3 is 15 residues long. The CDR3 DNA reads TGTGCCAGCAGCCACGGGCGGGAGGCTTCCTACGAGCAGTACTTC. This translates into CASSHGREASYEQYF.

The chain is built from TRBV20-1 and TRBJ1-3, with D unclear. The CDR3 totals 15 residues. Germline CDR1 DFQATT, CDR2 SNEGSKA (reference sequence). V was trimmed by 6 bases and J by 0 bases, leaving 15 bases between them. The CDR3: CSARHPRDSGNTIYF. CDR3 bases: TGCAGTGCCCGACATCCACGGGACTCTGGAAACACCATATATTTT.

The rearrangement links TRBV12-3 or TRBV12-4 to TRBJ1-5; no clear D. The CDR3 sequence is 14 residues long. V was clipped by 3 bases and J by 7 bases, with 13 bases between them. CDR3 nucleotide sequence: TGTGCCAGCAGTTTCTTGGACGCCAAACAGCCCCAGCATTTT. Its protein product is CASSFLDAKQPQHF.

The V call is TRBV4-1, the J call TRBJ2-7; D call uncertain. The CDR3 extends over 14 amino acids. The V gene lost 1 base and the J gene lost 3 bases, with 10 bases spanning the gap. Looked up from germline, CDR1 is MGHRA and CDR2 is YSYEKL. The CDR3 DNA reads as TGCGCCAGCAGCCAAGGGTTCGGCCACTACGAGCAGTACTTC. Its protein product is CASSQGFGHYEQYF.

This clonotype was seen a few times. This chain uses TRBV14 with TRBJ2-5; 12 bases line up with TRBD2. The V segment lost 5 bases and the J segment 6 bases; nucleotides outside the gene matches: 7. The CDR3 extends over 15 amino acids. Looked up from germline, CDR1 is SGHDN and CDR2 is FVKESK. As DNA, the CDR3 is TGTGCCAGCAGCAGCGGACTAGCGGGACTGAAGACCCAGTACTTC. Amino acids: CASSSGLAGLKTQYF.

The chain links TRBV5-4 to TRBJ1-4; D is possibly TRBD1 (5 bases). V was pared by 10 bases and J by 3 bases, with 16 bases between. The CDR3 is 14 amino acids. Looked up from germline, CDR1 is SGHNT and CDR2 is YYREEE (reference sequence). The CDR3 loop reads CAGRQGSSNEKLFF. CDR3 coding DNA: TGTGCCGGACGGCAGGGCAGTTCTAATGAAAAACTGTTTTTT.

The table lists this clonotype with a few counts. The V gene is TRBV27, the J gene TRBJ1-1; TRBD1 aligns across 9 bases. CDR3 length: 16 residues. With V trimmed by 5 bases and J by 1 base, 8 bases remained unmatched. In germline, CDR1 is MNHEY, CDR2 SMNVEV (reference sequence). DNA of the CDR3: TGTGCCAGCAGTCCAACCTGGGACAGGGCGAACACTGAAGCTTTCTTT. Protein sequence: CASSPTWDRANTEAFF.

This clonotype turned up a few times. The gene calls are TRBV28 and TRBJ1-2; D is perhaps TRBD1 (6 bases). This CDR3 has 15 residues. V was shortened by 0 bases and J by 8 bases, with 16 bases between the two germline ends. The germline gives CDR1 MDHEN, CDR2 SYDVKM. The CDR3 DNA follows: TGTGCCAGCAGTTTATGGCAGTCTTTAGGGGGAGGCTACACCTTC. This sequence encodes CASSLWQSLGGGYTF.

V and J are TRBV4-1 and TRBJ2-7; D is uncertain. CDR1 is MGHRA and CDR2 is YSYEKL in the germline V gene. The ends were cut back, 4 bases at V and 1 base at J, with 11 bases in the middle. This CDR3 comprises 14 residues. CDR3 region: CASSLGIGSYEQYF. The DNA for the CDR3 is TGCGCCAGCAGCCTTGGTATCGGTTCCTACGAGCAGTACTTC.

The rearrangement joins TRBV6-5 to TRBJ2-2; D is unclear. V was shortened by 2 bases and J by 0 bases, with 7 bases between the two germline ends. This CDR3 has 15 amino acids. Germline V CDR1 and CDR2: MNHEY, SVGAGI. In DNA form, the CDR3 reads TGTGCCAGCAGTTACCTACACCCGAACACCGGGGAGCTGTTTTTT. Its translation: CASSYLHPNTGELFF.

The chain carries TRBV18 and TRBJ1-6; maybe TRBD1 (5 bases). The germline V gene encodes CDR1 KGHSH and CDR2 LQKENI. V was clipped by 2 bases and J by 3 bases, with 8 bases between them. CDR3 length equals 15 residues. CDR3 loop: CASSPEGYYNSPLHF. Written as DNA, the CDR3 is TGTGCCAGCTCACCAGAGGGGTACTATAATTCACCCCTCCACTTT.

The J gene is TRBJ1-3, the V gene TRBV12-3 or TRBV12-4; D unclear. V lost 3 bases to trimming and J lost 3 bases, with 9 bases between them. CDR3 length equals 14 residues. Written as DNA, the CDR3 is TGTGCCAGCAGTTTGCTGGGGAGTGGAAACACCATATATTTT. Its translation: CASSLLGSGNTIYF.

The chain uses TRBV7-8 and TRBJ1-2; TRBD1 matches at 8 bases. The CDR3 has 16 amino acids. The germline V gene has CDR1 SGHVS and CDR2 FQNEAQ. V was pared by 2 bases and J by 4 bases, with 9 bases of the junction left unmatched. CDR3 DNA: TGTGCCAGCAGCTTAAAACCCAGGGGGCAGGTCTATGGCTACACCTTC. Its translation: CASSLKPRGQVYGYTF.

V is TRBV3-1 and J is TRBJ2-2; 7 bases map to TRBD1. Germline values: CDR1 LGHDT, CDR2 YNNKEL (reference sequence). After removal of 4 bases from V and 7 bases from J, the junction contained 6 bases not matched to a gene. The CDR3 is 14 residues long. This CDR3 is CASSRRTGGGELFF. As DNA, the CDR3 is TGTGCCAGCAGCCGGAGGACAGGCGGCGGGGAGCTGTTTTTT.

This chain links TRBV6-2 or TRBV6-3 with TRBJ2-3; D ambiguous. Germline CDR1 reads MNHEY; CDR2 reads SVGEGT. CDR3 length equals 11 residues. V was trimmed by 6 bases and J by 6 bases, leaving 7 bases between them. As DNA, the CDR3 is TGTGCCAGCAGCAACGGGGATACGCAGTATTTT. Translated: CASSNGDTQYF.

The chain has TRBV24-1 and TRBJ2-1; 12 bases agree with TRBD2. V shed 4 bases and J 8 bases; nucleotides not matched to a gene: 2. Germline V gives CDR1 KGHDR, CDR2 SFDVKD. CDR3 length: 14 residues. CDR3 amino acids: CATSDRLAGDEQFF. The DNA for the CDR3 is TGTGCCACCAGTGACAGACTAGCGGGAGATGAGCAGTTCTTC.

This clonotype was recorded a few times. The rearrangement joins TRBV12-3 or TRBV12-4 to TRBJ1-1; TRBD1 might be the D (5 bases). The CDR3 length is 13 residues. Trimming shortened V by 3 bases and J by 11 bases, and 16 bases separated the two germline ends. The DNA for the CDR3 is TGTGCCAGCAGTTTGGAAGGGAGGCGGGGGGCTTTCTTT. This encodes CASSLEGRRGAFF.

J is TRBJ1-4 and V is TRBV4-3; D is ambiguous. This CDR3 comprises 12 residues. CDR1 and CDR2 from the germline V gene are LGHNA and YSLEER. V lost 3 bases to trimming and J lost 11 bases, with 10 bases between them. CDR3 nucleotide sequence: TGCGCCAGCAGCCAGTTAGGGAAGAAACTGTTTTTT. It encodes CASSQLGKKLFF.

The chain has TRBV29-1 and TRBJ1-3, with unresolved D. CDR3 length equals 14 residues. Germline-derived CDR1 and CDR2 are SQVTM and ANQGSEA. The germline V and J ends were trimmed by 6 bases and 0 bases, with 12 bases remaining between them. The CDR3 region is CSVAQSRSGNTIYF. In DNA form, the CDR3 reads TGCAGCGTCGCACAGTCTCGCTCTGGAAACACCATATATTTT. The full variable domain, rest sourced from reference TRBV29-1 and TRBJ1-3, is SAVISQKPSRDICQRGTSLTIQCQVDSQVTMMFWYRQQPGQSLTLIATANQGSEATYESGFVIDKFPISRPNLTFSTLTVSNMSPEDSSIYLCSVAQSRSGNTIYFGEGSWLTVV.

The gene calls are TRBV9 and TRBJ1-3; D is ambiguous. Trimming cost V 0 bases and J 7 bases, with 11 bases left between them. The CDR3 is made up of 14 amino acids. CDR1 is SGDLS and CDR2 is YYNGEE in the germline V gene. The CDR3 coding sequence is TGTGCCAGCAGCGTAGAAGGATGGGAGAACACCATATATTTT. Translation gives CASSVEGWENTIYF.

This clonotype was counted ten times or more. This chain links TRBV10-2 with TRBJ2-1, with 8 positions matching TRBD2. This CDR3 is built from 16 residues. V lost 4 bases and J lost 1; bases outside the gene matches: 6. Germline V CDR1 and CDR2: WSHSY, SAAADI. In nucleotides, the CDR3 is TGCGCCAGCAGTGGTCTAGCGGGTGAGTCCTACAATGAGCAGTTCTTC. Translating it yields CASSGLAGESYNEQFF.

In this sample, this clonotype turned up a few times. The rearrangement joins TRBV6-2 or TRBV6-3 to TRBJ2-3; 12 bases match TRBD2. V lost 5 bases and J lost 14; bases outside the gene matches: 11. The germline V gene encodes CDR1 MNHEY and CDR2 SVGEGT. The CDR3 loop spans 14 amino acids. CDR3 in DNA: TGTGCCAGCAGTAACGGACTAGCGGGGACCCCCCGGTATTTT. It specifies CASSNGLAGTPRYF.

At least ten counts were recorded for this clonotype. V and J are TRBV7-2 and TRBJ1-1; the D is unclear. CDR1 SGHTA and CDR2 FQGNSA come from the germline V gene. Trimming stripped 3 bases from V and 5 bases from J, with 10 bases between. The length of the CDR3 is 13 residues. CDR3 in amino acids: CASSLVEGTEAFF. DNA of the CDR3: TGTGCCAGCAGCTTGGTAGAAGGAACTGAAGCTTTCTTT.

CDR3 protein: CASSSPTSGDTYEQYF. CDR3 coding DNA: TGTGCCAGCAGTTCCCCGACTAGCGGGGATACCTACGAGCAGTACTTC. V usage is TRBV6-6 and J usage is TRBJ2-7; 11 nucleotides line up with TRBD2. Germline CDR1 reads MNHNY; CDR2 reads SVGAGI (reference sequence). V lost 4 bases, J lost 2 bases, and 7 bases stayed unmatched. This CDR3 has 16 residues.